This TCR beta chain derives from a study of graft-versus-host responses after intestinal transplantation (dated by TCRdb to 2020 to 2023). Notes on the research overall: Recipients received multivisceral, liver-intestinal, or isolated intestinal transplants. After intestinal transplantation, graft-versus-host and host-versus-graft alloreactive T cell clones were followed in the graft, circulation and bone marrow using bulk TCR-beta CDR3 sequencing. Rather than going through the commercial service, samples from a few later patients were sequenced in-house on an Illumina MiSeq and processed with MiXCR. Alloreactive clones were identified by sequencing pre-transplant mixed lymphocyte reaction products and comparing them with unstimulated pre-transplant donor and recipient T cells. A peak of at least 4% donor T cells among recipient peripheral blood mononuclear cells was the definition used for donor T cell macrochimerism. Anti-thymocyte globulin induction was given to all recipients, followed by maintenance tacrolimus and steroids for about 3 years. A cohort of 20 to 25 intestinal transplant recipients, including one retransplant, was enrolled, and a few patients lacking pretransplant specimens were excluded. Points the paper makes about the study in general: The conclusions were limited by the relatively low number and heterogeneity of the intestinal transplant patients. GvH clones were found in recipient bone marrow, and some of the GvH clones appeared earlier in ileal mucosa or blood, which is consistent with an intestinal mucosal origin. High GvH to HvG T cell clonal ratios were observed in the allografts of patients with donor T cell macrochimerism. Early after transplant, peak levels of circulating GvH clones were found to be associated with declines in HvG clones.

This specimen's time point label, interpreted: cells obtained before transplantation from donor or recipient. CD3+CD4+ and CD3+CD8+ populations were FACS-sorted from unstimulated pre-transplant donor and recipient cells taken from spleen or lymph nodes. On this clone itself: Its antigen target is currently unknown. Base quality data are lacking; no much larger clone is found one base away.

The method behind the library was the immunoSEQ multiplex PCR assay. For most patients, genomic DNA was isolated with the Qiagen DNeasy Blood and Tissue Kit and shipped frozen to Adaptive Biotechnologies for TCR sequencing. High-throughput TCR-beta CDR3 sequencing of genomic DNA from most patients was performed by Adaptive Biotechnologies. Per the original workflow: TCR sequencing data for roughly 17 patients were retrieved from Adaptive's ImmunoSEQ software; a few other patients were processed with MiXCR and VDJtools. To correct CD4 versus CD8 sorting errors, any sequence found in both subsets at a frequency ratio below 5:1 was removed. CDR3 nucleotide sequences shared between donor and recipient were removed because the origin of such sequences could not be assigned. Alloreactive clones required at least 2-fold expansion over unstimulated cells and minimum CFSE-low frequency of 0.002% (template counts) or 0.001% (read counts). A clone was considered mappable if detected in the sequenced pre-transplant spleen, lymph node, or MLR CFSE-low populations of the donor or recipient. Cumulative frequency of alloreactive clones was calculated as a percentage of all sequences weighted by copy number. Here the immuneACCESS table is served through TCRdb, limited to in-frame sequences with V and J called. Missing clones are a known gap in these copies; in checked studies unresolved V genes cover under half, and the rest lacks a known reason. From that table come the V and J calls and clone size; the DNA was used to work out D and trimming. For this sample there are 100,000 to 130,000 clones; 80% to 90% appear just once. Less than 0.85% of the sample comes from the top ten.

The sample in question was unstimulated CD4+ T cells sorted from spleen or lymph node cells, obtained before transplant. This clonotype was sampled from a human donor who was the organ donor for an intestinal transplant.

The nucleotide sequence is TGTGCCAGCAGCGGACAGGGGGCCTACGAGCAGTACTTC. Its protein is CASSGQGAYEQYF. The V and J segments used are TRBV9 and TRBJ2-7; 9 middle bases align to TRBD1. Reading from cysteine to phenylalanine, the CDR3 counts 13 amino acids. CDR3 DNA is the only sequence kept; it has 39 bases, read in frame from the first base. From V the trimming removes 3 bases and from J it removes 2 bases, while the gene matches leave 0 bases of the junction unaccounted for. The CDR1 and CDR2 encoded by the germline V gene are SGDLS and YYNGEE.